Here is one T cell receptor (beta chain) with its context. The antigen remains undetermined. 5'RACE primed at constant segments yielded TCR alpha and TCR beta cDNA libraries bearing sample barcodes and UMIs. TCRdb redid the calling of the 5' RACE reads with MiXCR, one entry per CDR3 protein. The sample lists about 350,000 distinct CDR3 sequences, roughly an eighth occurring once. The CDR3 contains 14 residues. Trimming left V 2 bases short and J 7 bases short, with 11 bases between. This entry belongs to a study of T-cell memory formation after mild COVID-19. Regarding the study as a whole: CD4+ contracting clones were mainly CM and EM; CD8+ ones, EMRA. Clones that shrank (day 15 to 85) were balanced CD4/CD8, whereas later expanders leaned CD4+.

What was sequenced was PBMCs or a T cell subset sorted from them (not recorded which). The V gene is TRBV12-3 or TRBV12-4, the J gene TRBJ2-2; a weak D match, TRBD1 (5 bases). The sequence derives from a young man who had mild COVID-19 (a few samples of this study predate the infection). Cell type and time point are not known. The CDR3 nucleotides read TGTGCCAGCAGTTTACAGGGCGGCGGCGGGGAGCTGTTTTTT. This sequence encodes CASSLQGGGGELFF.